These 21 T cell receptor beta chains share one sample of origin, sequenced in a study of cytomegalovirus exposure and HLA in healthy donors. Here immunoSEQ multiplex PCR was the method, and the copy in TCRdb shows in-frame clones only, minus some. Here the sample spans 89,000 or so clones, 80% to 95% being singletons. The material sequenced was PBMCs. Receptor source: a woman aged 25-40 years in good health and CMV-seropositive.

The chain couples TRBV27 to TRBJ2-5; D is perhaps TRBD1 (5 bases). CDR3 length: 13 amino acids. Looked up from germline, CDR1 is MNHEY and CDR2 is SMNVEV (reference sequence). The V end lost 2 bases, the J end lost 5 bases, and 9 bases lay between the germline ends. The DNA for the CDR3 is TGTGCCAGCAGTTTACAGCAGGGCGAGACCCAGTACTTC. The encoded protein is CASSLQQGETQYF.

This clone was found a few times. The chain recombines TRBV16 with TRBJ2-7; 11 nucleotides align to TRBD2. Germline CDR1 KGHSY, CDR2 FQNENV. The CDR3 length is 15 residues. Unmatched junction bases numbered 2, after V lost 2 bases and J lost 2 bases. For the CDR3, the DNA is TGTGCCAGCAGCCAACCGACTAGCGGGACCTACGAGCAGTACTTC. Protein sequence: CASSQPTSGTYEQYF.

This clone is a singleton in its sample. This chain joins TRBV18 and TRBJ2-3; tentatively, D is TRBD1 (5 bases). Looked up from germline, CDR1 is KGHSH and CDR2 is LQKENI. This CDR3 region has 16 residues. Trimming cost V 3 bases and J 0 bases, with 13 bases left between them. The CDR3 DNA reads TGTGCCAGCTCACCCCTGGACATACCTAGCACAGATACGCAGTATTTT. Translated: CASSPLDIPSTDTQYF.

The J gene is TRBJ2-2, the V gene TRBV7-6; D perhaps matches TRBD1 (5 bases). In germline, CDR1 is SGHVS, CDR2 FNYEAQ. This CDR3 spans 14 amino acids. The V gene lost 5 bases and the J gene lost 3 bases, with 10 bases spanning the gap. CDR3 sequence reads: CASSGRQYTGELFF. CDR3 DNA: TGTGCCAGCAGCGGTAGACAGTACACCGGGGAGCTGTTTTTT.

CDR3 in DNA: TGTGCCAGCAGCTTGGGCCGGACTAGCGGGAACGGTGAGCAGTTCTTC. Encoded protein: CASSLGRTSGNGEQFF. This chain joins TRBV5-4 and TRBJ2-1; 12 nucleotides agree with TRBD2. V was clipped by 0 bases and J by 9 bases; unmatched bases: 7. Germline V gives CDR1 SGHNT, CDR2 YYREEE (reference sequence). The CDR3 runs to 16 residues.

V usage is TRBV21-1 and J usage is TRBJ1-2. TRBV21-1 is described as a pseudogene. The CDR3 loop spans 17 amino acids. CDR3 bases: TGTGCCAGCAGCAAACCGAATGAGGGTAGTGGTGCCTATGGCTACACCTTC. It translates to CASSKPNEGSGAYGYTF.

This chain uses TRBV7-8 with TRBJ2-2; D is ambiguous. Germline V gene lookup returns CDR1 SGHVS and CDR2 FQNEAQ. Trimming left V 2 bases short and J 1 base short, with 11 bases between. The CDR3 runs to 16 residues. CDR3 region: CASSLLERLNTGELFF. CDR3 DNA sequence: TGTGCCAGCAGCTTACTTGAGAGACTGAACACCGGGGAGCTGTTTTTT.

The CDR3 spells CASSLWGLGLYNEQFF. The CDR3 bases are TGTGCCAGCAGTTTATGGGGACTAGGACTATACAATGAGCAGTTCTTC. The V gene is TRBV27, the J gene TRBJ2-1; 8 nucleotides match TRBD2. The CDR3 totals 16 residues. V lost 1 base and J lost 4; bases outside the gene matches: 6. Germline assignment: CDR1 MNHEY and CDR2 SMNVEV (reference sequence).

V is TRBV4-1 and J is TRBJ2-3; 11 nucleotides line up with TRBD2. Germline lookup yields CDR1 MGHRA and CDR2 YSYEKL. The junction had 7 bases not matched to a gene; V was cut back by 3 bases and J by 2 bases. The CDR3 runs 17 residues. CDR3 nucleotides: TGCGCCAGCAGCCATCTCAGACTAGCGGGGCCCACAGATACGCAGTATTTT. Its translation: CASSHLRLAGPTDTQYF.

This clone was found once. This sequence joins TRBV10-1 and TRBJ2-3; D perhaps matches TRBD2 (6 bases). Germline assignment: CDR1 WNHNN and CDR2 SYGVQD (reference sequence). This CDR3 spans 16 amino acids. Trimming stripped 4 bases from V and 2 bases from J, with 16 bases between. The CDR3 nucleotides read TGCGCCAGCAGTGGATTCCGAGGGGAGGACACAGATACGCAGTATTTT. Amino acids: CASSGFRGEDTDTQYF.

The rearrangement joins TRBV7-6 to TRBJ1-1, with a possible D match to TRBD1 (5 bases). The CDR3 is 14 residues long. From germline, CDR1 is SGHVS and CDR2 FNYEAQ. The germline V and J ends were trimmed by 5 bases and 1 base, with 11 bases remaining between them. CDR3: CASSPLTANTEAFF. The DNA for the CDR3 is TGTGCCAGCAGCCCCCTGACAGCGAACACTGAAGCTTTCTTT.

The chain joins TRBV7-9 to TRBJ1-1; no clear D. With 1 base removed from V and 3 bases from J, the gap between germline ends came to 9 bases. CDR3 length equals 14 residues. CDR1 and CDR2 from the germline V gene are SEHNR and FQNEAQ (reference sequence). The DNA of the CDR3 is TGTGCCAGCAGCTTAGTAGAGGTTCACACTGAAGCTTTCTTT. The encoded protein is CASSLVEVHTEAFF.

CDR3 in amino acids: CASSLRDSFNEQFF. DNA for the CDR3: TGCGCCAGCAGCCTCCGGGACAGTTTCAATGAGCAGTTCTTC. V gene TRBV5-1 combines with J gene TRBJ2-1; TRBD1 aligns across 7 bases. V was pared by 4 bases and J by 6 bases, with 7 bases of the junction left unmatched. In germline, CDR1 is SGHRS, CDR2 YFSETQ. The CDR3 is 14 amino acids.

The J gene is TRBJ1-5, the V gene TRBV28; tentative D call: TRBD1 (5 bases). V gave up 8 bases and J gave up 0 bases, with 14 bases separating them. Germline V gives CDR1 MDHEN, CDR2 SYDVKM. The CDR3 runs to 15 residues. CDR3 nucleotide sequence: TGTGCCAGCTCAAATCGGGGGAATAGCAATCAGCCCCAGCATTTT. This codes for CASSNRGNSNQPQHF. The whole variable domain, remainder taken from reference TRBV28 and TRBJ1-5, is DVKVTQSSRYLVKRTGEKVFLECVQDMDHENMFWYRQDPGLGLRLIYFSYDVKMKEKGDIPEGYSVSREKKERFSLILESASTNQTSMYLCASSNRGNSNQPQHFGDGTRLSIL.

The chain combines TRBV7-6 with TRBJ2-1; D remains ambiguous. The CDR3 loop spans 11 amino acids. Germline lookup yields CDR1 SGHVS and CDR2 FNYEAQ. V was clipped by 0 bases and J by 9 bases, with 3 bases between them. CDR3 DNA: TGTGCCAGCAGCTTAGCGGCTGAGCAGTTCTTC. The encoded protein is CASSLAAEQFF.

The chain couples TRBV27 to TRBJ2-2; maybe TRBD2 (6 bases). V lost 2 bases and J 5 bases, leaving 6 bases between the germline ends. Germline CDR1 reads MNHEY; CDR2 reads SMNVEV (reference sequence). The CDR3 is 13 residues long. CDR3 sequence reads: CASSLAGTGELFF. DNA of the CDR3: TGTGCCAGCAGTTTAGCGGGGACCGGGGAGCTGTTTTTT.

The genes are TRBV7-2 and TRBJ2-2; TRBD2 is a possible D gene (5 bases). The CDR3 spans 16 residues. V was shortened by 1 base and J by 7 bases, with 16 bases between the two germline ends. Germline V gives CDR1 SGHTA, CDR2 FQGNSA. The CDR3 loop reads CASSLVSPGGHGELFF. For the CDR3, the DNA is TGTGCCAGCAGCTTAGTGTCCCCCGGCGGGCACGGGGAGCTGTTTTTT.

The chain carries TRBV19 and TRBJ1-3; no clear D. The CDR3 totals 12 residues. The V end lost 7 bases, the J end lost 0 bases, and 4 bases lay between the germline ends. From germline, CDR1 is LNHDA and CDR2 SQIVND (reference sequence). CDR3 residues: CASTVSGNTIYF. DNA for the CDR3: TGTGCCAGTACAGTCTCTGGAAACACCATATATTTT.

The V call is TRBV7-9, the J call TRBJ1-4; D may be TRBD1 (5 bases). The CDR3 consists of 14 residues. Germline assignment: CDR1 SEHNR and CDR2 FQNEAQ (reference sequence). Deletions cut 3 bases from V and 7 bases from J, with 12 bases between. CDR3 in DNA: TGTGCCAGCAGCTTTCCAGGGCTCACTGAAAAACTGTTTTTT. Amino acids: CASSFPGLTEKLFF.

As regards this clone: The same CDR3 also results from other DNA sequences found in this sample. In DNA, the CDR3 is TGTGCCTGGAGTCGACAGGGGAATACTGAAGCTTTCTTT. Translation: CAWSRQGNTEAFF. The chain recombines TRBV30 with TRBJ1-1, with 8 bases lining up with TRBD1. J lost 5 bases, V lost 2 bases, and 4 bases had no gene match. CDR3 size: 13 residues. Germline values: CDR1 GTSNPN, CDR2 SVGIG (reference sequence).

This chain links TRBV6-1 with TRBJ2-7; D ambiguous. Germline values: CDR1 MNHNS, CDR2 SASEGT. The CDR3 loop spans 13 amino acids. With 6 bases removed from V and 3 bases from J, the gap between germline ends came to 12 bases. The CDR3 loop is CASSLRQIYEQYF. The CDR3 bases are TGTGCCAGCAGCCTGAGACAAATCTACGAGCAGTACTTC.